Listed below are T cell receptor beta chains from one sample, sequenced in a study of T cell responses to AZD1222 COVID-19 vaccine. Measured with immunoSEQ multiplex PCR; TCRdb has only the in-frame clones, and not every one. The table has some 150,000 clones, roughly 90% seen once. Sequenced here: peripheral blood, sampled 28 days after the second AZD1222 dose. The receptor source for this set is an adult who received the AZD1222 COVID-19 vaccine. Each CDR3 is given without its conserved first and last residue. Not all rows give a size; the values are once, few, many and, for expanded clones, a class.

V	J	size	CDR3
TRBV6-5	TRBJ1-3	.	ASSYSGGASGNTIY
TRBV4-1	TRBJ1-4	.	ASSQATPEKLF
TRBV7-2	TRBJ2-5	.	ASSLGLVGETQY
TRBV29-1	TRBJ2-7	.	SVKRERYEQY
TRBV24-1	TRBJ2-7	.	ATSDPPMIHEQY
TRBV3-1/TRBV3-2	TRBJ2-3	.	ASRPTGGLTDTQY
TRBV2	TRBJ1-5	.	ASRGTATSGQPQH
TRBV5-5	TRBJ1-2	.	ASSLSVYGYT
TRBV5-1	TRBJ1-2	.	ASSNTGTGGSYGYT
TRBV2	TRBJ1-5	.	ASRRGQEGQPQH
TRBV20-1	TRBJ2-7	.	SASHLGTAGEQY
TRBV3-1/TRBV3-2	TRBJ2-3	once	ASSPGILAGTDTQY
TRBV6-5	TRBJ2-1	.	ATLKGSQQF
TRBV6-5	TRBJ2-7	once	ASSPLAGPSYEQY